Following are 21 T cell receptor beta chains from one sample sequenced in a study of T cell clonality in common variable immunodeficiency. The protocol was immunoSEQ multiplex PCR, while the TCRdb copy is restricted to in-frame clones and leaves out a portion. The sample holds 35,000 to 50,000 clones, and no clone turns up only once. The sample was peripheral blood mononuclear cells. The source is a person aged 18-69 years in good health.

In its sample, this clone was seen many times. The read ends 3 residues early relative to the CDR3; the germline J gene fills the gap. The V call is TRBV20-1, the J call TRBJ1-2; 7 nucleotides agree with TRBD1. Per the germline V gene, CDR1 is DFQATT and CDR2 is SNEGSKA (reference sequence). The length of the CDR3 is 12 residues. The CDR3 is CSARRGGGGYTF. The DNA read from the CDR3 is TGCAGTGCTAGGAGGGGAGGGGGCGGC.

Many counts were recorded for this clone. The read halts 3 residues ahead of the CDR3 end, with the missing end drawn from the germline J gene. The J gene is TRBJ2-7, the V gene TRBV5-6; no clear D gene. The V gene's germline CDR1 is SGHDT and CDR2 YYEEEE. CDR3 length: 14 residues. V was clipped by 4 bases and J by 2 bases, with 13 bases between them. CDR3 bases read: TGTGCCAGCAGCCCCGACCCTAGAACCTACGAG. It is translated as CASSPDPRTYE. The full CDR3 sequence reads CASSPDPRTYEQYF.

In this sample, this clone turned up many times. Coverage ceases 3 residues before the CDR3 finishes, and the germline J gene fills in the end. The genes are TRBV18 and TRBJ2-5; D gene uncertain. The CDR3 is 13 residues long. Germline V CDR1 and CDR2: KGHSH, LQKENI. Trimming took off 3 bases at V and 3 bases at J, with 8 bases between the two ends. The sequenced part of the CDR3 DNA is TGTGCCAGCTCACCGAACAGAAAAGAGACC. It codes for CASSPNRKET. In full, the CDR3 is CASSPNRKETQYF.

The table lists this clone with many counts. The read halts 3 residues ahead of the CDR3 end, with the missing end drawn from the germline J gene. The chain links TRBV2 to TRBJ2-2; 7 bases map to TRBD2. Per the germline V gene, CDR1 is SNHLY and CDR2 is FYNNEI. V shed 4 bases, J shed 0 bases, and the junction held 11 bases outside the gene matches. CDR3 length: 18 residues. The CDR3 sequence is CASSVAGVEGTNTGELFF. CDR3 DNA (partial): TGTGCCAGCAGTGTGGCGGGGGTGGAGGGGACGAACACCGGGGAG. The full variable domain, with the rest looked up from reference TRBV2 and TRBJ2-2, is EPEVTQTPSHQVTQMGQEVILRCVPISNHLYFYWYRQILGQKVEFLVSFYNNEISEKSEIFDDQFSVERPDGSNFTLKIRSTKLEDSAMYFCASSVAGVEGTNTGELFFGEGSRLTVL.

This clone came up many times. The read comes to an end 3 residues before the CDR3 does, leaving the germline J gene to fill in the end. The rearrangement joins TRBV20-1 to TRBJ1-5; D is unclear. The V end was cut by 0 bases, the J end by 2 bases, with 8 bases between. Germline values: CDR1 DFQATT, CDR2 SNEGSKA (reference sequence). The CDR3 has 14 amino acids. The covered CDR3 bases are TGCAGTGCTAGAGATCTCGCGGGCAATCAGCCC. This sequence encodes CSARDLAGNQP. The complete CDR3 sequence is CSARDLAGNQPQHF.

This clone was found many times. The missing CDR3 end, 3 residues past where the read stops, is filled in from the germline J gene. The V gene is TRBV6-4, the J gene TRBJ2-3, with 8 bases lining up with TRBD1. The CDR3 is made up of 16 amino acids. Unmatched junction bases numbered 8, after V lost 2 bases and J lost 4 bases. Germline CDR1 and CDR2: MRHNA and SNTAGT. The CDR3 sequence is CASSDQGAAGSDTQYF. CDR3 DNA, as far as it was read: TGTGCCAGCAGTGACCAGGGGGCGGCTGGATCAGATACG.

The table lists this clone with many counts. The sequenced fragment ends 3 residues before the CDR3 boundary, so the rest is inferred from the germline J gene. This chain connects TRBV6-2 or TRBV6-3 to TRBJ1-1; D uncertain. Trimming stripped 7 bases from V and 0 bases from J, with 15 bases between. This CDR3 has 15 amino acids. Germline V gene lookup returns CDR1 MNHEY and CDR2 SVGEGT. CDR3 DNA, as far as it was read: TGTGCCAGCATCACGGACGGACTCGTGAACACTGAA. Residues: CASITDGLVNTE. The complete CDR3 protein is CASITDGLVNTEAFF.

This clone has a count of ten or more. The read stops 3 residues short of the end of the CDR3; the missing end is completed from the germline J gene. The chain employs TRBV6-2 or TRBV6-3 and TRBJ1-5, with 8 bases matching TRBD1. The germline gives CDR1 MNHEY, CDR2 SVGEGT. Trimming cost V 5 bases and J 6 bases; bases outside gene matches: 6. The CDR3 sequence is 14 residues long. The CDR3: CASSRTGLAQPQHF. The part of the CDR3 DNA that was read is TGTGCCAGCAGTCGGACAGGGTTAGCTCAGCCC.

This clone was recorded at least ten times. The read terminates 3 residues ahead of where the CDR3 ends, so the germline J gene completes it. The genes are TRBV9 and TRBJ1-2, with TRBD1 as a possible D gene (6 bases). The germline gives CDR1 SGDLS, CDR2 YYNGEE. V was pared by 3 bases and J by 4 bases, with 10 bases between. The CDR3 has 13 amino acids. CDR3 DNA (partial): TGTGCCAGCAGCGGCACAGGGCTCTATGGC. Its translation is CASSGTGLYG. From start to end, the CDR3 is CASSGTGLYGYTF. Drawing the rest from reference TRBV9 and TRBJ1-2, the complete variable domain is DSGVTQTPKHLITATGQRVTLRCSPRSGDLSVYWYQQSLDQGLQFLIQYYNGEERAKGNILERFSAQQFPDLHSELNLSSLELGDSALYFCASSGTGLYGYTFGSGTRLTVV.

This clone was counted many times. The observed sequence ends 3 residues before the CDR3 terminus, with the missing tail filled in from the germline J gene. The chain is built from TRBV11-2 and TRBJ2-4, with 10 positions matching TRBD1. The CDR3 is 14 residues long. Germline V CDR1 and CDR2: SGHAT, FQNNGV. V lost 3 bases, J lost 6 bases, and 2 bases stayed unmatched. CDR3 protein: CASSLGTGVNIQYF. CDR3 bases read: TGTGCCAGCAGCTTGGGGACAGGGGTAAACATT.

Concerning this clone: This could be a read error, since a much larger clone is one nucleotide away. The missing CDR3 end, 3 residues past where the read stops, is filled in from the germline J gene. The chain couples TRBV7-9 to TRBJ2-7; TRBD1 might be the D (6 bases). CDR3 length: 15 amino acids. The germline CDR1 and CDR2 sequences are SEHNR and FQNEAQ (reference sequence). The CDR3 protein is CASGLETGRHHEQYF. The covered CDR3 bases are TGTGCCAGCGGCTTAGAAACAGGGCGCCACCACGAG.

This clone was seen at least ten times. Coverage ceases 3 residues before the CDR3 finishes, and the germline J gene fills in the end. The J gene is TRBJ1-5, the V gene TRBV19; 9 nucleotides line up with TRBD1. The CDR3 runs 15 residues. Germline V gene sequence: CDR1 LNHDA, CDR2 SQIVND (reference sequence). V lost 6 bases, J lost 2 bases, and 5 bases stayed unmatched. CDR3 bases read: TGTGCCAGTAGGGTCCGGGACAGGGGCAATCAGCCC. Its translation: CASRVRDRGNQP. The complete CDR3 protein is CASRVRDRGNQPQHF.

This clone has a count of ten or more. The CDR3 reads CASSPQPEFHGGQETQYF. CDR3 DNA, as far as it was read: TGTGCCAGCAGCCCCCAGCCGGAGTTCCATGGCGGGCAAGAGACC. This chain uses TRBV7-3 with TRBJ2-5; D is possibly TRBD2 (5 bases). With the read ending 3 residues before the CDR3 end, the germline J gene is used to fill in that end. The CDR3 loop spans 18 amino acids. CDR1 and CDR2 from the germline V gene are SGHTA and FQGTGA. V lost 5 bases and J lost 2, with 24 bases in between.

This clone has ten or more counts. The read halts 3 residues ahead of the CDR3 end, with the missing end drawn from the germline J gene. This chain uses TRBV18 with TRBJ1-4; TRBD1 is a possible D gene (5 bases). This CDR3 has 14 amino acids. V was cut by 5 bases and J by 10 bases, with 17 bases left in between. Germline CDR1 and CDR2: KGHSH and LQKENI. The CDR3 bases that were read are TGTGCCAGCTCATATCGACAGTCCCCAGGAAAA. Translation gives CASSYRQSPGK. The whole CDR3 protein is CASSYRQSPGKLFF. Supplemented by reference TRBV18 and TRBJ1-4, the full variable domain reads NAGVMQNPRHLVRRRGQEARLRCSPMKGHSHVYWYRQLPEEGLKFMVYLQKENIIDESGMPKERFSAEFPKEGPSILRIQQVVRGDSAAYFCASSYRQSPGKLFFGSGTQLSVL.

In this sample, this clone turned up many times. The read ends 3 residues early relative to the CDR3; the germline J gene fills the gap. The V call is TRBV20-1, the J call TRBJ2-2, with 7 bases identical to TRBD2. From germline, CDR1 is DFQATT and CDR2 SNEGSKA (reference sequence). Trimming cost V 5 bases and J 6 bases; bases outside gene matches: 6. The CDR3 is 13 amino acids. CDR3: CSAHKLAPGELFF. CDR3 DNA, as far as it was read: TGCAGTGCTCATAAACTAGCGCCCGGGGAG.

This clone has at least ten counts. The read terminates 3 residues before the CDR3 end, so the remaining end is supplied by the germline J gene. V and J are TRBV5-1 and TRBJ2-7, with a tentative D call TRBD1 (6 bases). The CDR3 sequence is 16 residues long. The germline CDR1 and CDR2 sequences are SGHRS and YFSETQ. The V end was cut by 4 bases, the J end by 3 bases, with 20 bases between. CDR3 amino acids: CASSRTLQGLLYEQYF. The CDR3 bases that were read are TGCGCCAGCAGCCGCACCCTACAGGGTTTACTCTACGAG.

This clone was seen many times. The read is 3 residues too short to cover the CDR3 end, so that end is filled in from the germline J gene. The chain recombines TRBV20-1 with TRBJ1-1; D is ambiguous. CDR3 length: 14 amino acids. V lost 2 bases, J lost 3 bases, and 13 bases lay in between. CDR1 DFQATT and CDR2 SNEGSKA come from the germline V gene (reference sequence). The CDR3 protein is CSARRPERDTEAFF. The CDR3 DNA, read in part, is TGCAGTGCTAGACGACCAGAGAGGGACACTGAA.

This clone occurred many times. The read gets to within 3 residues of the CDR3 end, and the germline J gene fills in the rest. The chain employs TRBV20-1 and TRBJ2-5, with D possibly TRBD2 on 7 matching bases. Germline V gives CDR1 DFQATT, CDR2 SNEGSKA (reference sequence). V gave up 7 bases and J gave up 3 bases, with 15 bases separating them. CDR3 length: 13 residues. This CDR3 reads CSGRGLAEETQYF. The covered CDR3 bases are TGCAGTGGGCGGGGGCTAGCGGAAGAGACC.

This clone was recorded at least ten times. CDR3 bases read: TGTGCCAGCAGTGGACTAGCGGGAATCAATGAG. Residues: CASSGLAGINE. The full CDR3 is CASSGLAGINEQFF. V and J are TRBV6-1 and TRBJ2-1, with TRBD2 identical over 11 bases. The sequenced fragment ends 3 residues before the CDR3 boundary, so the rest is inferred from the germline J gene. Germline lookup yields CDR1 MNHNS and CDR2 SASEGT. The length of the CDR3 is 14 residues. The junction had 2 bases not matched to a gene; V was cut back by 4 bases and J by 6 bases.

This clone showed up many times. The CDR3 end lies 3 residues beyond the end of the read and is filled in from the germline J gene. The chain uses TRBV6-2 or TRBV6-3 and TRBJ1-1, with 7 bases that match TRBD1. The CDR3 is made up of 13 amino acids. The V gene's germline CDR1 is MNHEY and CDR2 SVGEGT. J lost 5 bases, V lost 5 bases, and 5 bases had no gene match. The CDR3 protein is CASSTGERTEAFF. The CDR3 bases that were read are TGTGCCAGCAGTACAGGGGAGAGGACTGAA.

This clone was seen at least ten times. The CDR3 end lies 3 residues beyond the end of the read and is filled in from the germline J gene. The V gene is TRBV30, the J gene TRBJ2-5, with 16 nucleotides matching TRBD2. Germline loops: CDR1 GTSNPN, CDR2 SVGIG (reference sequence). The CDR3 is 15 amino acids. With V trimmed by 2 bases and J by 7 bases, 4 bases remained unmatched. The DNA read from the CDR3 is TGTGCCTGGAGTTTGGGACTAGCGGGAGGGGGGACC. Its translation is CAWSLGLAGGGT. The full CDR3 protein is CAWSLGLAGGGTQYF.